This paragraph reports one TCR beta chain. The entry originates in a study of high-grade serous ovarian cancer treatment subgroups. The overall study: On average, more than 14,000 reads and 7,000 to 8,500 unique TCR beta rearrangements were obtained per sample.

Profiling relied on immunoSEQ multiplex PCR, and the TCRdb table lists in-frame clones only, not all of them. The data contain about 33,000 clones, about 80% of them seen just once; the ten biggest clones take up approximately 3.1%. Tumor samples were obtained before definitive surgery or chemotherapy. The V end lost 5 bases, the J end lost 8 bases, and 27 bases lay between the germline ends. The germline V gene encodes CDR1 SEHNR and CDR2 FQNEAQ (reference sequence). This CDR3 spans 17 amino acids. The chain links TRBV7-9 to TRBJ1-2; D gene ambiguous. Input material: tumor tissue. The clonotype comes from a human donor with high-grade serous ovarian cancer. CDR3 in amino acids: CASSPMTPHTLPGGYTF. The DNA for the CDR3 is TGTGCCAGCAGCCCCATGACCCCCCATACCCTTCCCGGAGGCTACACCTTC.